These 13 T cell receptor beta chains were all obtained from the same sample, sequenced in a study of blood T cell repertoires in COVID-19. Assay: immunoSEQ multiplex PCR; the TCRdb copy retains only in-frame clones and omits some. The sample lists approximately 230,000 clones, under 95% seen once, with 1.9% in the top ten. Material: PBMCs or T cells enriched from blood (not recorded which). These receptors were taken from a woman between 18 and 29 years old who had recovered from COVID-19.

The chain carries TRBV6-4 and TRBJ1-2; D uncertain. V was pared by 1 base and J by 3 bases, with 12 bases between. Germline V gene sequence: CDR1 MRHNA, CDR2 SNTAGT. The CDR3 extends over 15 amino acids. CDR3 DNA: TGTGCCAGCAGTGACTGGGCAGGTAGCGACTATGGCTACACCTTC. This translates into CASSDWAGSDYGYTF.

CDR3 DNA sequence: TGTGCCAGCAGAACCACGACAAGTCAGATCGCTGGCTACACCTTC. Translating it yields CASRTTTSQIAGYTF. The chain has TRBV3-1 (or the pseudogene TRBV3-2) and TRBJ1-2; D remains ambiguous. CDR1 is LGHDT and CDR2 is YNNKEL in the germline V gene (reference sequence). CDR3 size: 15 residues. V was clipped by 6 bases and J by 7 bases, with 21 bases between them.

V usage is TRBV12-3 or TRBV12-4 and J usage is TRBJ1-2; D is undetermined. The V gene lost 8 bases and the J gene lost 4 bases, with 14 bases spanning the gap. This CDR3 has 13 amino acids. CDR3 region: CASGSRGLYGYTF. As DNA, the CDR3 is TGTGCCAGCGGCTCCCGTGGCCTCTATGGCTACACCTTC.

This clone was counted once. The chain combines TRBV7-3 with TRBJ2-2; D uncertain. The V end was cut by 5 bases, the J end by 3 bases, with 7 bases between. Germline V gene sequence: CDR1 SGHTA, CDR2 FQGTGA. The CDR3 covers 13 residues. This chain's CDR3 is CASSNSYTGELFF. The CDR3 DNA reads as TGTGCCAGCAGCAACTCATACACCGGGGAGCTGTTTTTT.

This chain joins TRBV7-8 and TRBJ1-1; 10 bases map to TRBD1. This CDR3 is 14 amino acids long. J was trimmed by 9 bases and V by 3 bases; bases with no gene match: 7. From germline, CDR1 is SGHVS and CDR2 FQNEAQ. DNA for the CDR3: TGTGCCAGCAGCTTCTCCGGGGGACAGGGGAAAGCTTTCTTT. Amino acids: CASSFSGGQGKAFF.

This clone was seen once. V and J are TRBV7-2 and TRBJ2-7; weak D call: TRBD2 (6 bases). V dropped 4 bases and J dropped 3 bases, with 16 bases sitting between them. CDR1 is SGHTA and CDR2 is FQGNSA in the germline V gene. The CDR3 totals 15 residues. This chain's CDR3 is CASSSSSRGDYEQYF. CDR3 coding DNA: TGTGCCAGCAGCTCGTCTTCTCGCGGGGACTACGAGCAGTACTTC.

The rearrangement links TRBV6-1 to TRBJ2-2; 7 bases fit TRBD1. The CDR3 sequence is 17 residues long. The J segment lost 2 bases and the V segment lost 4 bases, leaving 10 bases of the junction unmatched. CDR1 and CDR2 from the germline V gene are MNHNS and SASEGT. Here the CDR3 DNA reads TGTGCCAGCAGTGTTCCGGGACAGATAACTAACACCGGGGAGCTGTTTTTT. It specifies CASSVPGQITNTGELFF.

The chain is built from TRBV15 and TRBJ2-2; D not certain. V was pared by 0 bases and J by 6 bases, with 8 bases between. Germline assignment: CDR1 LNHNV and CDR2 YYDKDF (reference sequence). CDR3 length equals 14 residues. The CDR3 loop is CATSRERVPGELFF. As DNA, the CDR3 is TGTGCCACCAGCAGAGAACGGGTCCCCGGGGAGCTGTTTTTT.

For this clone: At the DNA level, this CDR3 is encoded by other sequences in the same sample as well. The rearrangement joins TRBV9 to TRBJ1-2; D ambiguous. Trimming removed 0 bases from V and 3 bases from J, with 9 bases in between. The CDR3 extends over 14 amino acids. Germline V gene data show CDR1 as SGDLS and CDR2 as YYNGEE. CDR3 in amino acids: CASSVGTGDYGYTF. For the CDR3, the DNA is TGTGCCAGCAGCGTAGGCACGGGTGACTATGGCTACACCTTC.

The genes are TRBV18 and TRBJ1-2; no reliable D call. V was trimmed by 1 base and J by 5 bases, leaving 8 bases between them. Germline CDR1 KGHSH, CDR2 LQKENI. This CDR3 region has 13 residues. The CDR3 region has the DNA TGTGCCAGCTCACCACAGGAGACGTATGGCTACACCTTC. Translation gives CASSPQETYGYTF.

The CDR3 reads CASSLGGTGVYYGYTF. CDR3 nucleotide sequence: TGTGCCAGCAGCTTAGGGGGGACAGGGGTTTACTATGGCTACACCTTC. The chain couples TRBV7-2 to TRBJ1-2; 10 bases match TRBD1. The CDR3 spans 16 residues. The J segment lost 3 bases and the V segment lost 1 base, leaving 5 bases of the junction unmatched. Germline CDR1 SGHTA, CDR2 FQGNSA.

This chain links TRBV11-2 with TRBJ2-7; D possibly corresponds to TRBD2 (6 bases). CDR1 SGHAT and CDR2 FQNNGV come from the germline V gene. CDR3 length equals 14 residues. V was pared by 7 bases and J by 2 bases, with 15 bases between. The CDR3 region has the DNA TGTGCCAGCACCTCCATCGGGGGAGCCTACGAGCAGTACTTC. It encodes CASTSIGGAYEQYF.

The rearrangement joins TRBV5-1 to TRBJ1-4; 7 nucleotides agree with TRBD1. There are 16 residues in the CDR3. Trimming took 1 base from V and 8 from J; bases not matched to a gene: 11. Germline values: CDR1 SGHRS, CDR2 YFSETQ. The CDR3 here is CASSLRGQIVLEKLFF. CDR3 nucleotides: TGCGCCAGCAGCTTGCGGGGACAGATCGTTTTGGAAAAACTGTTTTTT.